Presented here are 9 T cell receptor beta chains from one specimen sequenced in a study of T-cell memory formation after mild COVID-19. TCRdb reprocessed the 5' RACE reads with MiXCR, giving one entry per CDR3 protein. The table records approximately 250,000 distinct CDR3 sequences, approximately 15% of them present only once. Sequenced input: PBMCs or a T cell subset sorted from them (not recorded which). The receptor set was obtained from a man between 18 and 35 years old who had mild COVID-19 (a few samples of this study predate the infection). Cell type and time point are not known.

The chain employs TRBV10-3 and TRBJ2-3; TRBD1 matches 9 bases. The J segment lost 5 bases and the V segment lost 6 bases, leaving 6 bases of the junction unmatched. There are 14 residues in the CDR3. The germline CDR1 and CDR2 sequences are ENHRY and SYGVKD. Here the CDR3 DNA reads TGTGCCATCAGAGAGGACAGGGGCAGAGATACGCAGTATTTT. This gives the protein CAIREDRGRDTQYF.

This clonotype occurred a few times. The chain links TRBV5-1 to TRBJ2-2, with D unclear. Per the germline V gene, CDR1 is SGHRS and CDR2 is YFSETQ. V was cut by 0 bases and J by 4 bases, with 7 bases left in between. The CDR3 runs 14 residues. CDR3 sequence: CASSLEPSTGELFF. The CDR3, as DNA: TGCGCCAGCAGCTTGGAGCCATCCACCGGGGAGCTGTTTTTT.

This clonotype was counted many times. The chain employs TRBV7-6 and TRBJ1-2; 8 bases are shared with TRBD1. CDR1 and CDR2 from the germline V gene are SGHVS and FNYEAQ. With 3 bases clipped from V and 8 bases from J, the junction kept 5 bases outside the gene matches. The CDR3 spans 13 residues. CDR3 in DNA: TGTGCCAGCAGCTTGGGACAGGCATGGGGCTACACCTTC. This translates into CASSLGQAWGYTF.

CDR3 sequence: CASSLPSGPEQYF. The CDR3 DNA sequence: TGTGCCAGCAGTTTACCTTCGGGCCCCGAGCAGTACTTC. The genes are TRBV12-3 or TRBV12-4 and TRBJ2-7; no clear D. Trimming stripped 2 bases from V and 6 bases from J, with 11 bases between. This CDR3 spans 13 amino acids.

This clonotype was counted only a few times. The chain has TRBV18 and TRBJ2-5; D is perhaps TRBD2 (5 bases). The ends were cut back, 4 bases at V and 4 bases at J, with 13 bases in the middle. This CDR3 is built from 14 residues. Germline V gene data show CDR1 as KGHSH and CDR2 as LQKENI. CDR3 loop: CASSLSLAAETQYF. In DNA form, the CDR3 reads TGTGCCAGCTCACTCTCCCTAGCTGCAGAGACCCAGTACTTC. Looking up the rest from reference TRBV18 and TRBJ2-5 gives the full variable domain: NAGVMQNPRHLVRRRGQEARLRCSPMKGHSHVYWYRQLPEEGLKFMVYLQKENIIDESGMPKERFSAEFPKEGPSILRIQQVVRGDSAAYFCASSLSLAAETQYFGPGTRLLVL.

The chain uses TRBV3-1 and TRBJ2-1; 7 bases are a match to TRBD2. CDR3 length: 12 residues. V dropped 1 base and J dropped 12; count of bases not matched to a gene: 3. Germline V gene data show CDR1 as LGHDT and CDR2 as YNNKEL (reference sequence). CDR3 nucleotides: TGTGCCAGCAGCCAAGTACCGGGGGGGCAGTTCTTC. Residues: CASSQVPGGQFF.

The CDR3 DNA reads as TGTGCCAGCAGTCACCCAGGACTAGCGGGGGAGACCCAGTACTTC. This sequence encodes CASSHPGLAGETQYF. The rearrangement links TRBV6-2 or TRBV6-3 to TRBJ2-5, with 12 bases lining up with TRBD2. The CDR3 extends over 15 amino acids. Germline V gene lookup returns CDR1 MNHEY and CDR2 SVGEGT. With 5 bases clipped from V and 5 bases from J, the junction kept 6 bases outside the gene matches.

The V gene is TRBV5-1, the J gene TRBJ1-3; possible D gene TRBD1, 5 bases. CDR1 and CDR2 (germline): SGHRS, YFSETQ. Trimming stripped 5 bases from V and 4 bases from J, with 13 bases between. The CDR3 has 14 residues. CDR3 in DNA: TGCGCCAGCAGTCCGGGGGGAGTAGGAAACACCATATATTTT. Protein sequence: CASSPGGVGNTIYF.

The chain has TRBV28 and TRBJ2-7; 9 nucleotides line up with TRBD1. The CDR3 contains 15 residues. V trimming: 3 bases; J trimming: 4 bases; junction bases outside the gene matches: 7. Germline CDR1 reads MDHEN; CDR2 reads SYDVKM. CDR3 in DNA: TGTGCCAGCAGTTTCGCGGGACAGGGAGTATACGAGCAGTACTTC. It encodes CASSFAGQGVYEQYF.